One sample yielded the 8 T cell receptor beta chains listed below, sequenced in a study of early T cells in non-severe SARS-CoV-2 infection. TCRdb itself ran the 5' RACE reads through MiXCR, one entry per CDR3 protein. This table has more than 45,000 distinct CDR3 sequences, less than 9.5% appearing once. The material sequenced was whole blood. Every receptor here comes from an adult who was a healthcare worker with PCR-confirmed SARS-CoV-2 infection or an uninfected control (not recorded which).

V is TRBV27 and J is TRBJ2-5; D unclear. Trimming took 5 bases from V and 1 from J, leaving 8 bases between them. Germline assignment: CDR1 MNHEY and CDR2 SMNVEV (reference sequence). The CDR3 is 13 residues long. In nucleotides, the CDR3 is TGTGCCAGCAGTCCCCTCCGCCAAGAGACCCAGTACTTC. As protein: CASSPLRQETQYF.

This clonotype turned up a few times. The chain couples TRBV28 to TRBJ2-7, with 8 bases aligning to TRBD2. Germline V gene sequence: CDR1 MDHEN, CDR2 SYDVKM. This CDR3 region has 13 residues. With V trimmed by 6 bases and J by 6 bases, 7 bases remained unmatched. The chain's CDR3 is CASSLSGRGEQYF. Written as DNA, the CDR3 is TGTGCCAGCAGCCTGAGCGGGAGAGGCGAGCAGTACTTC. Together with reference TRBV28 and TRBJ2-7, the CDR3 gives the full variable domain: DVKVTQSSRYLVKRTGEKVFLECVQDMDHENMFWYRQDPGLGLRLIYFSYDVKMKEKGDIPEGYSVSREKKERFSLILESASTNQTSMYLCASSLSGRGEQYFGPGTRLTVT.

The chain carries TRBV20-1 and TRBJ2-7, with D tentatively TRBD2 (6 bases). From germline, CDR1 is DFQATT and CDR2 SNEGSKA (reference sequence). Deletions cut 1 base from V and 2 bases from J, with 9 bases between. CDR3 length equals 13 residues. This chain's CDR3 is CSARGDWAYEQYF. CDR3 bases: TGCAGTGCTAGAGGGGACTGGGCCTACGAGCAGTACTTC.

This clonotype was observed many times. V is TRBV24-1 and J is TRBJ2-1; D call uncertain. The V end lost 3 bases, the J end lost 8 bases, and 22 bases lay between the germline ends. Germline V gene lookup returns CDR1 KGHDR and CDR2 SFDVKD. This CDR3 region has 17 residues. CDR3 nucleotides: TGTGCCACCAGTGATACGTCCGTGTCCTATAAGGGCTATGAGCAGTTCTTC. Translated: CATSDTSVSYKGYEQFF.

J is TRBJ2-7 and V is TRBV11-2; D may be TRBD2 (5 bases). The germline gives CDR1 SGHAT, CDR2 FQNNGV. Trimming stripped 3 bases from V and 5 bases from J, with 14 bases between. This CDR3 contains 14 residues. The CDR3 protein is CASSLRLAKDEQYF. CDR3 coding DNA: TGTGCCAGCAGCTTGAGGCTAGCAAAGGACGAGCAGTACTTC.

This clonotype appeared a few times. The CDR3 DNA follows: TGTGCCAGCAGTTCCCCGGGACTCCAAAACTACGAGCAGTACTTC. This sequence encodes CASSSPGLQNYEQYF. J is TRBJ2-7 and V is TRBV28; possible D gene TRBD2, 6 bases. The CDR3 loop spans 15 amino acids. The germline V gene has CDR1 MDHEN and CDR2 SYDVKM. Trimming left V 4 bases short and J 3 bases short, with 16 bases between.

This clonotype was recorded many times. The chain employs TRBV7-3 and TRBJ2-6; 8 nucleotides align to TRBD1. Germline V lookup: CDR1 SGHTA, CDR2 FQGTGA. CDR3 size: 18 residues. V shed 5 bases and J 4 bases; nucleotides not matched to a gene: 13. CDR3 sequence: CASSPARDRLPGANVLTF. The CDR3 DNA follows: TGTGCCAGCAGCCCAGCCCGGGACAGGTTGCCCGGGGCCAACGTCCTGACTTTC.

Only a few counts were recorded for this clonotype. This sequence joins TRBV6-2 or TRBV6-3 and TRBJ1-5, with a tentative D call TRBD1 (5 bases). V shed 8 bases and J shed 5 bases, with 16 bases lying between them. CDR1 and CDR2 (germline): MNHEY, SVGEGT. The CDR3 sequence is 14 residues long. The CDR3 is CASSEGQGYQPQHF. The CDR3 coding sequence is TGTGCCAGCTCAGAGGGGCAGGGCTATCAGCCCCAGCATTTT.